This record looks at one TCR beta chain sequence and its context. A single-stranded UMI oligo with SP2 sequence was ligated to cDNA 3' ends. The first PCR ran around 4 cycles with an equimolar RC1.1 and RC1.2 beta primer mix. Using its own MiXCR run on the UMI-ligation and nested PCR reads, TCRdb lists one record per CDR3 protein. This sample has fewer than 50,000 distinct CDR3 sequences, with more than 15% found just once. The entry originates in a study of quantifying T cell responses using KT2 cells. Overall study: RNA was reverse transcribed with TCR alpha and beta constant-region primers.

V lost 2 bases and J lost 0, with 9 bases in between. Germline V gives CDR1 SGHRS, CDR2 YFSETQ. The CDR3 covers 14 residues. V is TRBV5-1 and J is TRBJ2-7, with a tentative D call TRBD2 (6 bases). What was sequenced was PBMCs spiked with cells of the T cell clone KT2. The origin of this receptor is a human donor. The CDR3 loop is CASSFGGASYEQYF. In DNA form, the CDR3 reads TGCGCCAGCAGCTTCGGAGGGGCCTCCTACGAGCAGTACTTC.